The 22 T cell receptor beta chains below come from one sample, sequenced in a study of CD8 T cells in Susac syndrome. cDNA came from approximately 0.5 to 1 ug RNA primed by random hexamers. TCRdb reanalysed the immunoSEQ multiplex PCR reads using MiXCR and keeps one entry per CDR3 protein. This table holds more than 95,000 distinct CDR3 sequences, roughly 93% found once. Sequences were obtained from CD8+ T cells from PBMCs. These receptors all come from a human donor with multiple sclerosis.

This chain connects TRBV27 to TRBJ2-7; 9 bases fit TRBD1. The CDR3 runs 15 residues. CDR1 is MNHEY, CDR2 SMNVEV, per germline (reference sequence). Unmatched junction bases numbered 7, after V lost 1 base and J lost 6 bases. CDR3: CASSLLGDRVGEQYF. The CDR3 nucleotides read TGTGCCAGCAGTTTATTGGGGGACAGGGTGGGCGAGCAGTACTTC.

This sequence joins TRBV7-9 and TRBJ2-7; no clear D gene. Per the germline V gene, CDR1 is SEHNR and CDR2 is FQNEAQ (reference sequence). The CDR3 has 13 residues. Deletions cut 5 bases from V and 7 bases from J, with 15 bases between. The CDR3 DNA reads as TGTGCCAGCAGCCTACTTGGCCCCGGGGAGCAGTACTTC. This codes for CASSLLGPGEQYF.

The chain joins TRBV5-1 to TRBJ1-1; D remains unclear. Trimming pared 4 bases from V and 0 bases from J, leaving 13 bases between. The length of the CDR3 is 15 residues. Germline CDR1 and CDR2: SGHRS and YFSETQ. CDR3 coding DNA: TGCGCCAGCAGCGGCACAGCCGGAATGAACACTGAAGCTTTCTTT. This gives the protein CASSGTAGMNTEAFF.

V usage is TRBV7-2 and J usage is TRBJ2-5; 8 nucleotides line up with TRBD1. Per germline, CDR1 SGHTA and CDR2 FQGNSA. The CDR3 totals 18 residues. With V trimmed by 5 bases and J by 1 base, 15 bases remained unmatched. CDR3 sequence (DNA): TGTGCCAGCAGCCTAACGATCGGGACAGGACGACTCCAAGAGACCCAGTACTTC. Its translation is CASSLTIGTGRLQETQYF.

The V and J genes are TRBV2 and TRBJ1-5; 7 bases match TRBD1. The CDR3 runs 14 residues. The junction had 6 bases not matched to a gene; V was cut back by 4 bases and J by 6 bases. The germline V gene encodes CDR1 SNHLY and CDR2 FYNNEI. Here the CDR3 DNA reads TGTGCCAGCAGTGGGGTTTCAGGGGGTCAGCCCCAGCATTTT. Translated, it gives CASSGVSGGQPQHF. Full variable domain (missing parts from reference TRBV2 and TRBJ1-5): EPEVTQTPSHQVTQMGQEVILRCVPISNHLYFYWYRQILGQKVEFLVSFYNNEISEKSEIFDDQFSVERPDGSNFTLKIRSTKLEDSAMYFCASSGVSGGQPQHFGDGTRLSIL.

This chain joins TRBV20-1 and TRBJ2-1, with 9 nucleotides matching TRBD2. The CDR3 contains 15 residues. The germline V gene has CDR1 DFQATT and CDR2 SNEGSKA (reference sequence). Germline trimming cut 0 bases from V and 1 base from J; bases unmatched to any gene: 1. The CDR3 protein is CSAREAGGSYNEQFF. The CDR3 nucleotides are TGCAGTGCTAGAGAAGCGGGAGGATCCTACAATGAGCAGTTCTTC.

This rearrangement joins TRBV29-1 to TRBJ2-1; the match to TRBD2 covers 14 bases. This CDR3 is 14 amino acids long. The germline V gene encodes CDR1 SQVTM and CDR2 ANQGSEA. V was pared by 3 bases and J by 6 bases, with 1 base of the junction left unmatched. The CDR3 loop is CSVEGLAGANEQFF. The CDR3 bases are TGCAGCGTTGAGGGACTAGCGGGGGCCAATGAGCAGTTCTTC.

The chain uses TRBV9 and TRBJ2-5; TRBD1 might be the D (6 bases). V lost 4 bases to trimming and J lost 3 bases, with 16 bases between them. Germline V gene sequence: CDR1 SGDLS, CDR2 YYNGEE. This CDR3 contains 15 residues. CDR3 loop: CASSRWVQGEETQYF. The CDR3 DNA reads TGTGCCAGCAGCCGATGGGTACAGGGTGAAGAGACCCAGTACTTC.

This rearrangement joins TRBV7-8 to TRBJ2-1, with 10 bases fitting TRBD1. Germline V gene sequence: CDR1 SGHVS, CDR2 FQNEAQ. V dropped 5 bases and J dropped 6; count of bases not matched to a gene: 7. CDR3 size: 15 residues. The CDR3 nucleotides are TGTGCCAGCAGCCACCACTGGGACAGGGGCAATGAGCAGTTCTTC. It translates to CASSHHWDRGNEQFF.

This chain uses TRBV12-3 or TRBV12-4 with TRBJ1-1, with a tentative D call TRBD1 (6 bases). V lost 1 base and J 5 bases, leaving 11 bases between the germline ends. The CDR3 contains 14 residues. The CDR3 region has the DNA TGTGCCAGCAGTTTAGTAGGGGGATCAACTGAAGCTTTCTTT. Amino acid sequence: CASSLVGGSTEAFF.

The chain links TRBV6-2 or TRBV6-3 to TRBJ2-7; 10 bases are a match to TRBD1. With V trimmed by 5 bases and J by 2 bases, 3 bases remained unmatched. CDR1 is MNHEY and CDR2 is SVGEGT in the germline V gene. CDR3 size: 14 residues. CDR3 protein: CASSVTGGPYEQYV. The CDR3 DNA follows: TGTGCCAGCAGTGTGACAGGGGGCCCCTACGAGCAGTACGTC.

This rearrangement joins TRBV27 to TRBJ2-1; 16 nucleotides match TRBD2. The CDR3 has 15 amino acids. Unmatched junction bases numbered 3, after V lost 3 bases and J lost 10 bases. Looked up from germline, CDR1 is MNHEY and CDR2 is SMNVEV (reference sequence). CDR3 bases: TGTGCCAGCAGTTTGGGGACTAGCGGGAGGGAGGAGCAGTTCTTC. This sequence encodes CASSLGTSGREEQFF.

The chain uses TRBV12-3 or TRBV12-4 and TRBJ1-2; the D gene is possibly TRBD1 (5 bases). CDR3 length: 13 amino acids. V was pared by 5 bases and J by 4 bases, with 11 bases between. The CDR3 DNA reads as TGTGCCAGCAGTCCGGGGGGAGGCTATGGCTACACCTTC. It yields the protein CASSPGGGYGYTF.

The V and J genes are TRBV5-1 and TRBJ1-1; TRBD1 is a possible D gene (6 bases). The V end was cut by 4 bases, the J end by 1 base, with 14 bases between. The germline gives CDR1 SGHRS, CDR2 YFSETQ. CDR3 size: 15 residues. DNA for the CDR3: TGCGCCAGCAGCGCCGACAGGTCACGGAACACTGAAGCTTTCTTT. It yields the protein CASSADRSRNTEAFF.

The V and J genes are TRBV4-1 and TRBJ2-2; tentatively, D is TRBD1 or TRBD2 (5 bases each). The V gene lost 1 base and the J gene lost 6 bases, with 15 bases spanning the gap. The CDR3 length is 16 residues. Germline CDR1 MGHRA, CDR2 YSYEKL. DNA for the CDR3: TGCGCCAGCAGCCAAGTAAGGTTGAGGGGTCCCGGGGAGCTGTTTTTT. Amino acid sequence: CASSQVRLRGPGELFF.

The chain joins TRBV5-1 to TRBJ2-4; TRBD1 might be the D (6 bases). The V and J ends lost 0 bases and 3 bases respectively, with 13 bases between them. Germline CDR1 is SGHRS and CDR2 is YFSETQ. The CDR3 has 16 amino acids. The CDR3 loop reads CASSLGYREIKNIQYF. In DNA, the CDR3 is TGCGCCAGCAGCTTGGGTTACAGGGAGATCAAAAACATTCAGTACTTC.

The chain links TRBV29-1 to TRBJ2-5; the D is unclear. Trimming cost V 6 bases and J 2 bases, with 10 bases left between them. CDR3 size: 12 residues. Germline CDR1 reads SQVTM; CDR2 reads ANQGSEA. The CDR3: CSVAPWQETQYF. In DNA, the CDR3 is TGCAGCGTCGCCCCCTGGCAAGAGACCCAGTACTTC. Based on the CDR3 plus reference TRBV29-1 and TRBJ2-5, the full variable domain is SAVISQKPSRDICQRGTSLTIQCQVDSQVTMMFWYRQQPGQSLTLIATANQGSEATYESGFVIDKFPISRPNLTFSTLTVSNMSPEDSSIYLCSVAPWQETQYFGPGTRLLVL.

This clonotype was recorded only once. The chain uses TRBV20-1 and TRBJ2-1; unclear D gene. The germline V and J ends were trimmed by 6 bases and 8 bases, with 20 bases remaining between them. There are 14 residues in the CDR3. The germline V gene encodes CDR1 DFQATT and CDR2 SNEGSKA (reference sequence). CDR3 amino acids: CSARPVQAAYEQFF. The CDR3 region has the DNA TGCAGTGCCCGCCCTGTGCAGGCTGCCTATGAGCAGTTCTTC.

The CDR3, as DNA: TGTGCTAGTGGTTTGCGCCAGGACTACGAGCAGTACTTC. Protein product: CASGLRQDYEQYF. The chain carries TRBV12-5 and TRBJ2-7; D uncertain. This CDR3 has 13 amino acids. Germline values: CDR1 LGHNT, CDR2 FRNRAP. V lost 2 bases and J 3 bases, leaving 8 bases between the germline ends.

The genes are TRBV4-1 and TRBJ2-1, with TRBD2 matching 11 bases. The J segment lost 1 base and the V segment lost 3 bases, leaving 5 bases of the junction unmatched. The CDR3 is 17 amino acids. Germline lookup yields CDR1 MGHRA and CDR2 YSYEKL. The CDR3, as DNA: TGCGCCAGCAGCCACCCCGCTAGCGGGAGGTCCTACAATGAGCAGTTCTTC. It specifies CASSHPASGRSYNEQFF.

The V gene is TRBV7-9, the J gene TRBJ2-3; 7 bases align to TRBD2. The J segment lost 2 bases and the V segment lost 6 bases, leaving 17 bases of the junction unmatched. CDR3 length: 18 amino acids. Germline CDR1 SEHNR, CDR2 FQNEAQ (reference sequence). The DNA of the CDR3 is TGTGCCAGCAGTTGGGAGGGAGGGTTTTTTCAGCACACAGATACGCAGTATTTT. It is translated as CASSWEGGFFQHTDTQYF.

The V and J genes are TRBV28 and TRBJ2-2, with D perhaps matching TRBD2 (5 bases). The CDR3 sequence is 20 residues long. The ends were cut back, 6 bases at V and 1 base at J, with 27 bases in the middle. Germline-derived CDR1 and CDR2 are MDHEN and SYDVKM. The CDR3, as DNA: TGTGCCAGCAGGCCTCCGAATGGAGAGCGGCGGCTTGGGAACACCGGGGAGCTGTTTTTT. This encodes CASRPPNGERRLGNTGELFF.